Shown below are 11 T cell receptor beta chains from a single sample sequenced in a study of cytotoxic CD8 clonotypes in ibrutinib-treated CLL. Here immunoSEQ multiplex PCR was the method, and the copy in TCRdb shows in-frame clones only, minus some. The profile covers some 130,000 clones, with approximately 85% appearing a single time and approximately 2% taken by the ten largest. Here the sequenced sample was PBMCs, taken after 24 months of ibrutinib treatment. Source of these receptors: a human donor with chronic lymphocytic leukemia.

The table lists this clone with a few counts. V is TRBV9 and J is TRBJ2-3; D possibly corresponds to TRBD1 (6 bases). The CDR3 sequence is 13 residues long. V gave up 4 bases and J gave up 3 bases, with 9 bases separating them. Per the germline V gene, CDR1 is SGDLS and CDR2 is YYNGEE. The CDR3 DNA reads as TGTGCCAGCAGCAGCCAGGGGACAGATACGCAGTATTTT. It codes for CASSSQGTDTQYF.

The CDR3 region has the DNA TGTGCCAGCAGCAAAGAAGGAGAAAAAGGGGGACCCTACGAGCAGTACTTC. The encoded protein is CASSKEGEKGGPYEQYF. This chain connects TRBV21-1 to TRBJ2-7; the table gives TRBD1 as D, unverified against the DNA. TRBV21-1 is flagged as a pseudogene. CDR3 size: 17 residues.

The rearrangement joins TRBV11-3 to TRBJ2-7; 7 nucleotides line up with TRBD1. This CDR3 contains 13 residues. The ends lost 4 bases at V and 6 bases at J; junction bases unmatched: 6. Per the germline V gene, CDR1 is SGHNT and CDR2 is YENEEA. CDR3 DNA sequence: TGTGCCAGCAGCTCCGTCACAGGGGCCGAGCAGTACTTC. Its protein product is CASSSVTGAEQYF.

The rearrangement uses TRBV4-3 and TRBJ2-7; 7 nucleotides align to TRBD1. Germline loops: CDR1 LGHNA, CDR2 YSLEER. The CDR3 covers 15 residues. With 0 bases clipped from V and 3 bases from J, the junction kept 5 bases outside the gene matches. The CDR3 sequence: CASSQERDSNYEQYF. The CDR3, as DNA: TGCGCCAGCAGCCAAGAAAGGGACAGCAACTACGAGCAGTACTTC.

The CDR3 here is CASSPDRSALEQYF. Written as DNA, the CDR3 is TGTGCCAGTAGCCCGGACAGGTCTGCCCTCGAGCAGTACTTC. This chain uses TRBV19 with TRBJ2-7; 7 bases agree with TRBD1. V dropped 6 bases and J dropped 6; count of bases not matched to a gene: 11. The germline V gene encodes CDR1 LNHDA and CDR2 SQIVND (reference sequence). The CDR3 is 14 amino acids.

The rearrangement joins TRBV27 to TRBJ1-2; D remains ambiguous. Trimming took off 0 bases at V and 4 bases at J, with 9 bases between the two ends. In germline, CDR1 is MNHEY, CDR2 SMNVEV (reference sequence). This CDR3 region has 14 residues. The chain's CDR3 is CASSLSSPFYGYTF. The CDR3 DNA reads TGTGCCAGCAGTTTATCGAGCCCTTTCTATGGCTACACCTTC.

The chain links TRBV7-2 to TRBJ2-4, with 7 nucleotides matching TRBD2. Trimming took 5 bases from V and 5 from J; bases not matched to a gene: 6. The germline gives CDR1 SGHTA, CDR2 FQGNSA. There are 14 residues in the CDR3. CDR3: CASSRGLQENIQYF. The CDR3 DNA follows: TGTGCCAGCAGCCGGGGACTACAGGAAAACATTCAGTACTTC.

V gene TRBV30 combines with J gene TRBJ1-5; 7 bases align to TRBD1. Looked up from germline, CDR1 is GTSNPN and CDR2 is SVGIG (reference sequence). This CDR3 is 13 amino acids long. V dropped 5 bases and J dropped 2; count of bases not matched to a gene: 3. The CDR3 nucleotides read TGTGCCTGGGAAACAGGGGGCAATCAGCCCCAGCATTTT. It is translated as CAWETGGNQPQHF.

This clone was seen a handful of times. Mismatch with germline at one junction end may stem from a read error. The chain is built from TRBV2 and TRBJ1-2, with 8 bases lining up with TRBD1. The CDR3 is made up of 14 amino acids. Germline values: CDR1 SNHLY, CDR2 FYNNEI. CDR3 in DNA: TGTGCCAGCAGAGAAGACGGGACAGGCTATGGCTACACCTTC. This translates into CASREDGTGYGYTF.

This clone was counted a single time. V gene TRBV12-5 combines with J gene TRBJ1-1; possibly TRBD1 for D (5 bases). The ends were cut back, 6 bases at V and 3 bases at J, with 38 bases in the middle. The CDR3 runs to 22 residues. The germline V gene encodes CDR1 LGHNT and CDR2 FRNRAP. CDR3 coding DNA: TGTGCTAGTGGCCTCCTACTCATGGGACTCCTTTCGTTCAGTCCTGTGGACACTGAAGCTTTCTTT. As protein: CASGLLLMGLLSFSPVDTEAFF.

The rearrangement uses TRBV7-2 and TRBJ2-3, with D possibly called TRBD1 or TRBD2 (6 bases each). Trimming removed 8 bases at V and 2 bases at J, with 14 bases between. The CDR3 is 14 amino acids. CDR1 is SGHTA, CDR2 FQGNSA, per germline. The CDR3 is CASGEGGNTDTQYF. The CDR3 DNA follows: TGTGCCAGCGGAGAAGGGGGGAACACAGATACGCAGTATTTT.